These T cell receptor beta chains were read from a single sample in a study of cytomegalovirus exposure and HLA in healthy donors. Only in-frame clones appear in the TCRdb table, and some are missing; sequencing was by immunoSEQ multiplex PCR. This table holds approximately 120,000 clones, approximately 72% found once. Sequencing input: PBMCs. These receptors were taken from a woman in her 50s in good health and CMV-seropositive. Both conserved end residues are part of each CDR3. A D gene is named only where the DNA matches it firmly. Clone size is stated in some rows and not others, as once, few, many or a class when expanded.

>TRBD1|TRBV4-3|16|TRBJ1-2|-
TGCGCCAGCAGCCAAGATGCAGGGGGAAATAACTATGGCTACACCTTC
CASSQDAGGNNYGYTF
>-|TRBV14|13|TRBJ2-7|-
TGTGCCAGCAGCCTCAAGATAGTAAACGAGCAGTACTTC
CASSLKIVNEQYF
>-|TRBV7-9|16|TRBJ2-5|-
TGTTCCAGCAGCCCACCCGCGTGGAGCATCCGGGAGACCCAGTACTTC
CSSSPPAWSIRETQYF
>TRBD2|TRBV5-6|17|TRBJ2-1|-
TGTGCCAGCAGCCCCGCTCCTGGGCGGGGGAAGTACAATGAGCAGTTCTTC
CASSPAPGRGKYNEQFF
>-|TRBV7-9|13|TRBJ1-3|-
TGTGCCAGCAGCCTCAACTCGGGAAACACCATATATTTT
CASSLNSGNTIYF
>-|TRBV27|15|TRBJ2-7|-
TGTGCCAGCAGCCGACGGGGTGAGCCTTCCTACGAGCAGTACTTC
CASSRRGEPSYEQYF
>TRBD1|TRBV27|15|TRBJ2-7|-
TGTGCCAGCAGTTTGACAGGGCTGCCCTCCTCCGAGCAGTACTTC
CASSLTGLPSSEQYF
>TRBD1|TRBV29-1|13|TRBJ1-5|-
TGCAGCGCCATGGGACAGGAGGGACAGCCCCAGCATTTT
CSAMGQEGQPQHF
>-|TRBV29-1|14|TRBJ2-3|-
TGCACCGCCGGGTTTGGTCGCGACACAGATACGCAGTATTTT
CTAGFGRDTDTQYF
>-|TRBV7-9|12|TRBJ2-7|-
TGTTCCAGCAGCCTAGGGAGTACGGGACAGTACTTC
CSSSLGSTGQYF
>-|TRBV7-2|14|TRBJ2-1|-
TGTGCCAGCAGCTTTCTAGGCGCTGGCAATGAGCAGTTCTTC
CASSFLGAGNEQFF
>TRBD2|TRBV19|19|TRBJ2-6|-
TGTGCCAGTAGAGATGGTATGGCGGGAGGCCGAGGTGGGGCCAACGTCCTGACTTTC
CASRDGMAGGRGGANVLTF
>TRBD2|TRBV9|17|TRBJ2-5|-
TGTGCCAGCAGCGTCGGGACTAGCGGGGGGGCTTTAGAGACCCAGTACTTC
CASSVGTSGGALETQYF
>-|TRBV6-5|16|TRBJ2-3|-
TGTGCCAGCAGTTACTCGACAGGTTCTAGCACAGATACGCAGTATTTT
CASSYSTGSSTDTQYF
>-|TRBV7-8|14|TRBJ1-1|-
TGTGCCAGCAGCTTAACACAGCCGAACACTGAAGCTTTCTTT
CASSLTQPNTEAFF
>-|TRBV6-5|14|TRBJ2-4|-
TGTGCCAGCGGACACGCAGGGGCCAAAAACATTCAGTACTTC
CASGHAGAKNIQYF
>TRBD2|TRBV7-2|15|TRBJ2-3|few
TGTGCCAGCAGCTTAATTCTGGGGAGGGCAGATACGCAGTATTTT
CASSLILGRADTQYF
>-|TRBV15|14|TRBJ1-2|-
TGTGCCACCAGCAGAGGCTTCGGGGGGTATGGCTACACCTTC
CATSRGFGGYGYTF
>TRBD1|TRBV30|15|TRBJ2-7|-
TGTGCCTGGAGTGAACCTTCAGGGGGCAGGTACGAGCAGTACTTC
CAWSEPSGGRYEQYF
>-|TRBV13|12|TRBJ1-2|-
TGTGCCAGCAGCCTACGACTCGGCGGCTACACCTTC
CASSLRLGGYTF
>TRBD1|TRBV2|12|TRBJ1-1|-
TGTGCCACCAGACAGGGGAACACTGAAGCTTTCTTT
CATRQGNTEAFF
>-|TRBV11-2|12|TRBJ2-7|-
TGTGCCAGCAGCTCGGGGTACTACGAGCAGTACTTC
CASSSGYYEQYF
>TRBD1|TRBV5-1|13|TRBJ1-2|-
TGCGCCAGCAGCCCCGGGACAGCCTTCGGCTACACCTTC
CASSPGTAFGYTF
>TRBD2|TRBV5-1|15|TRBJ2-5|few
TGCGCCAGCAGCTTGGCCGGGACTAGCGAGGAGACCCAGTACTTC
CASSLAGTSEETQYF
>-|TRBV11-2|13|TRBJ1-4|-
TGTGCCAGCAGCTTAGACTCGGGTGAAAAACTGTTTTTT
CASSLDSGEKLFF
>TRBD2|TRBV2|16|TRBJ2-3|few
TGTGCCAGTCACCGGAGCGGGGGGGCTAGCACAGATACGCAGTATTTT
CASHRSGGASTDTQYF
>TRBD2|TRBV2|16|TRBJ2-1|once
TGTGCCAGCAGCCTACTGACTAGCGGGGTTTACAATGAGCAGTTCTTC
CASSLLTSGVYNEQFF
>TRBD1|TRBV6-4|12|TRBJ2-3|few
TGTGCCAGCAGTGACTCAGGGGGCACGCAGTATTTT
CASSDSGGTQYF
>-|TRBV30|13|TRBJ2-1|-
TGTGCCTGGGGGCCCGACAGGTACAATGAGCAGTTCTTC
CAWGPDRYNEQFF
>-|TRBV7-2|12|TRBJ1-1|-
TGTGCCACCTCTATCCGGGAAACTGAAGCTTTCTTT
CATSIRETEAFF
>-|TRBV7-6|15|TRBJ2-5|-
TGTGCCAGCAGCTTAGGGATGTCAGGGAGGGAGACCCAGTACTTC
CASSLGMSGRETQYF
>-|TRBV2|14|TRBJ2-7|-
TGTGCCAGCAGTGAACAGGGGTCCTACTACGAGCAGTACTTC
CASSEQGSYYEQYF
>TRBD1|TRBV7-9|14|TRBJ2-7|-
TGTTCCAGCAGCATGGACAGGGGCTCCTACGAGCAGTACTTC
CSSSMDRGSYEQYF
>TRBD2|TRBV6-7|17|TRBJ2-7|-
TGTGCCAGCAGTTACTCTGGAGGGCCGGGAGGGCCCCGCGAGCAGTACTTC
CASSYSGGPGGPREQYF
>-|TRBV30|14|TRBJ1-1|once
TGTGCCTGGAGTGTAATCGGGGGGCGAACTGAAGCTTTCTTT
CAWSVIGGRTEAFF
>TRBD2|TRBV5-1|16|TRBJ2-7|-
TGCGCCAGCAGCTTGGGGGAGGAGTGGGGGGGCTACGAGCAGTACTTC
CASSLGEEWGGYEQYF
>-|TRBV11-3|13|TRBJ2-7|few
TGTGCCAGCAGCACACGGGGTTCGTACGAGCAGTACTTC
CASSTRGSYEQYF
>TRBD1|TRBV27|13|TRBJ2-1|once
TGTGGGAAGGGGGCTAACTTACACAATGAGCAGTTCTTC
CGKGANLHNEQFF
>-|TRBV7-2|14|TRBJ1-5|-
TGTGCCAGCAGCTTTGCGCCAGGGGCCCAGCCCCAGCATTTT
CASSFAPGAQPQHF
>TRBD2|TRBV5-4|14|TRBJ2-7|-
TGTGCCAGCAGCTCAAGTAGCGGGGGGTACGAGCAGTACTTC
CASSSSSGGYEQYF
>-|TRBV29-1|13|TRBJ1-2|once
TGCAGCGTCGGTGGTTCAGGGGCCTATGGCTACACCTTC
CSVGGSGAYGYTF
>TRBD1|TRBV15|13|TRBJ2-7|-
TGTGCCACCAGTTACGGACAGGGGTACGAGCAGTACTTC
CATSYGQGYEQYF
>-|TRBV5-6|14|TRBJ1-1|few
TGTGCCAGCAGCTTGGATTGGAGGAACACTGAAGCTTTCTTT
CASSLDWRNTEAFF
>-|TRBV2|16|TRBJ1-5|-
TGTGCCAGCAGTGAAGTGACAATGTATAGCAATCAGCCCCAGCATTTT
CASSEVTMYSNQPQHF
>-|TRBV19|16|TRBJ1-5|once
TGTGCCAGTAGCCCCATTCAAGGGGGTTTAAATCAGCCCCAGCATTTT
CASSPIQGGLNQPQHF
>TRBD1|TRBV29-1|13|TRBJ2-1|-
TGCAGCGTGACAGGGGGAGCCTACAATGAGCAGTTCTTC
CSVTGGAYNEQFF
>-|TRBV12-5|18|TRBJ1-3|-
TGTGCTAGTGGTTTGGTACAAAAGATCCTTGACTCTGGAAACACCATATATTTT
CASGLVQKILDSGNTIYF
>-|TRBV6-1|15|TRBJ1-4|-
TGTGCCAGCAGTGGCAGGGGCGCAACTAATGAAAAACTGTTTTTT
CASSGRGATNEKLFF
>TRBD1|TRBV18|14|TRBJ2-7|few
TGTGCCAGCTCACCTCTCGACAGGGGCTACGAGCAGTACTTC
CASSPLDRGYEQYF
>TRBD1|TRBV7-9|15|TRBJ2-2|-
TGTGCCAGCAGCACCGGGACAGGGGTCTCCGGGGAGCTGTTTTTT
CASSTGTGVSGELFF
>-|TRBV19|15|TRBJ2-3|-
TGTGCCAGTAGTAAGGCTAGTTTCCTGGCAGATACGCAGTATTTT
CASSKASFLADTQYF
>-|TRBV2|14|TRBJ2-1|few
TGTGCCAGCAGTGAAGGCTCCGGGGTGAATGAGCAGTTCTTC
CASSEGSGVNEQFF
>TRBD1|TRBV5-4|15|TRBJ2-3|-
TGTGCCAGCAGCACGCGGACAGGGGAGACAGATACGCAGTATTTT
CASSTRTGETDTQYF
>-|TRBV25-1|15|TRBJ2-2|-
TGTGCCAGCAGTGAATTACAGCATCATACCGGGGAGCTGTTTTTT
CASSELQHHTGELFF
>-|TRBV6-6|13|TRBJ2-2|-
TGTGCCAGCAGGAAGGGGGTCACCGGGGAGCTGTTTTTT
CASRKGVTGELFF
>-|TRBV13|13|TRBJ1-1|-
TGTGCCAGCAGCCTGGGAGCGAACACTGAAGCTTTCTTT
CASSLGANTEAFF
>TRBD1|TRBV5-4|15|TRBJ1-6|-
TGTGCCAGCAGCTCACCGGGACAGGGCACCTCACCCCTCCACTTT
CASSSPGQGTSPLHF
>-|TRBV27|15|TRBJ2-2|few
TGTGCCAGCAGTTTAATGTCCTCGAACACCGGGGAGCTGTTTTTT
CASSLMSSNTGELFF
>-|TRBV4-3|18|TRBJ2-3|-
TGCGCCAGCAGCCAAGATCGATTCGGCGGGGTGTACACAGATACGCAGTATTTT
CASSQDRFGGVYTDTQYF
>-|TRBV19|13|TRBJ1-1|few
TGTGCCAGCCGGGAGGGGGGGAACACTGAAGCTTTCTTT
CASREGGNTEAFF